The 14 T cell receptor beta chains below come from one sample, sequenced in a study of T-cell memory formation after mild COVID-19. TCRdb re-called the 5' RACE reads through MiXCR, storing one row per CDR3 protein. Here the sample spans roughly 400,000 distinct CDR3 sequences, about 15% being singletons. Source material: PBMCs or a T cell subset sorted from them (not recorded which). Source of these receptors: a young man who had mild COVID-19 (a few samples of this study predate the infection). Cell type and time point are not known.

The V gene is TRBV20-1, the J gene TRBJ1-1; D unclear. From germline, CDR1 is DFQATT and CDR2 SNEGSKA (reference sequence). This CDR3 is built from 10 residues. V was shortened by 1 base and J by 11 bases, with 8 bases between the two germline ends. For the CDR3, the DNA is TGCAGTGCTAGAGTACGTGCGGCTTTCTTT. Translated: CSARVRAAFF.

The chain couples TRBV4-3 to TRBJ1-1; possibly TRBD1 for D (5 bases). Germline CDR1 reads LGHNA; CDR2 reads YSLEER. The CDR3 is 17 amino acids. Trimming removed 2 bases at V and 2 bases at J, with 18 bases between. The CDR3 protein is CASSQYKGEGVNTEAFF. CDR3 nucleotides: TGCGCCAGCAGCCAATACAAAGGGGAGGGCGTAAACACTGAAGCTTTCTTT.

In DNA form, the CDR3 reads TGCGCCAGCAGCTCGGGACTAGCGGGGGGGACGCAGTATTTT. Amino acids: CASSSGLAGGTQYF. The rearrangement joins TRBV5-1 to TRBJ2-3; 16 bases are shared with TRBD2. V lost 3 bases to trimming and J lost 9 bases; unmatched junction nucleotides: 1. The germline gives CDR1 SGHRS, CDR2 YFSETQ. The CDR3 is made up of 14 amino acids. The variable domain in full, completed from reference TRBV5-1 and TRBJ2-3, reads KAGVTQTPRYLIKTRGQQVTLSCSPISGHRSVSWYQQTPGQGLQFLFEYFSETQRNKGNFPGRFSGRQFSNSRSEMNVSTLELGDSALYLCASSSGLAGGTQYFGPGTRLTVL.

J is TRBJ2-3 and V is TRBV3-1, with 7 nucleotides matching TRBD2. The CDR3 runs to 17 residues. Trimming cost V 1 base and J 7 bases; bases outside gene matches: 14. The V gene's germline CDR1 is LGHDT and CDR2 YNNKEL (reference sequence). For the CDR3, the DNA is TGTGCCAGCAGCCAAGGGGTTCAGACACCGGGAGGAAATACGCAGTATTTT. It codes for CASSQGVQTPGGNTQYF.

In DNA, the CDR3 is TGTGCCAGCTCACCACGACAAACTAATGAAAAACTGTTTTTT. As protein: CASSPRQTNEKLFF. The chain uses TRBV18 and TRBJ1-4; D is undetermined. Between the trimmed V and J ends, which lost 1 base and 1 base, there was a span of 4 bases. Germline V gene lookup returns CDR1 KGHSH and CDR2 LQKENI. The CDR3 is 14 residues long.

This clonotype was seen many times. This chain connects TRBV2 to TRBJ2-7; possibly TRBD1 for D (6 bases). Germline CDR1 and CDR2: SNHLY and FYNNEI. The CDR3 has 13 residues. Trimming removed 8 bases at V and 0 bases at J, with 11 bases between. The CDR3 loop is CASADRRSYEQYV. CDR3 in DNA: TGTGCCAGCGCAGACAGGCGCTCCTACGAGCAGTACGTC.

This clonotype has only a few counts. The CDR3: CASSLGGGGGEETQYF. The CDR3 nucleotides are TGTGCCAGCAGTTTAGGAGGGGGAGGCGGTGAAGAGACCCAGTACTTC. The chain employs TRBV28 and TRBJ2-5; TRBD1 or TRBD2 may be the D gene (6 bases each). V lost 2 bases and J lost 3, with 16 bases in between. CDR3 length: 16 amino acids. The germline CDR1 and CDR2 sequences are MDHEN and SYDVKM. The full variable domain, its missing parts supplied by reference TRBV28 and TRBJ2-5, is DVKVTQSSRYLVKRTGEKVFLECVQDMDHENMFWYRQDPGLGLRLIYFSYDVKMKEKGDIPEGYSVSREKKERFSLILESASTNQTSMYLCASSLGGGGGEETQYFGPGTRLLVL.

This clonotype was seen at least ten times. The chain couples TRBV7-9 to TRBJ2-7; maybe TRBD1 (5 bases). Trimming took 0 bases from V and 6 from J, leaving 9 bases between them. Germline-derived CDR1 and CDR2 are SEHNR and FQNEAQ (reference sequence). CDR3 length equals 13 residues. CDR3 sequence reads: CASSLALGAEQYF. CDR3 nucleotide sequence: TGTGCCAGCAGCTTAGCGCTAGGGGCCGAGCAGTACTTC.

The CDR3 reads CAASGRDALNTGELFF. The CDR3 DNA follows: TGTGCCGCTTCGGGCAGAGACGCCCTGAACACCGGGGAGCTGTTTTTT. The V gene is TRBV5-4, the J gene TRBJ2-2; D unresolved. V lost 10 bases and J lost 1, with 20 bases in between. From germline, CDR1 is SGHNT and CDR2 YYREEE (reference sequence). This CDR3 region has 16 residues.

This clonotype was seen only once. V and J are TRBV3-1 and TRBJ1-6; D is possibly TRBD1 (5 bases). The V end was cut by 0 bases, the J end by 9 bases, with 6 bases between. CDR3 length equals 13 residues. CDR1 and CDR2 (germline): LGHDT, YNNKEL (reference sequence). The CDR3 reads CASSQDGGSPLHF. The CDR3 coding sequence is TGTGCCAGCAGCCAAGACGGGGGTTCACCCCTCCACTTT.

This clonotype was seen only a few times. This chain joins TRBV4-1 and TRBJ2-5; the D gene is possibly TRBD1 (6 bases). Germline assignment: CDR1 MGHRA and CDR2 YSYEKL. With 2 bases removed from V and 1 base from J, the gap between germline ends came to 11 bases. The CDR3 contains 15 residues. Here the CDR3 reads CASSQSGHSQETQYF. The CDR3 DNA reads TGCGCCAGCAGCCAATCGGGACACTCCCAAGAGACCCAGTACTTC.

This clonotype showed up many times. The chain combines TRBV7-2 with TRBJ2-1, with 7 bases identical to TRBD2. Germline CDR1 and CDR2: SGHTA and FQGNSA. The CDR3 extends over 14 amino acids. The V gene end was trimmed by 5 bases and the J gene end by 5 bases; junction bases not matched to a gene: 6. The CDR3 here is CASSNRLAHNEQFF. In nucleotides, the CDR3 is TGTGCCAGCAGCAATAGACTAGCCCACAATGAGCAGTTCTTC.

This clonotype was recorded a few times. The V call is TRBV6-5, the J call TRBJ1-6; D remains ambiguous. Germline CDR1 is MNHEY and CDR2 is SVGAGI. The CDR3 extends over 14 amino acids. V was pared by 2 bases and J by 6 bases, with 8 bases between. CDR3 in DNA: TGTGCCAGCAGTTACCCCAGCCCTAATTCACCCCTCCACTTT. This codes for CASSYPSPNSPLHF.

The chain uses TRBV29-1 and TRBJ1-2; D unresolved. The CDR3 is 15 residues long. Trimming removed 0 bases from V and 0 bases from J, with 11 bases in between. Germline V gene sequence: CDR1 SQVTM, CDR2 ANQGSEA. In DNA form, the CDR3 reads TGCAGCGTTGAAGAATCACGCGCAGCTAACTATGGCTACACCTTC. Translated, it gives CSVEESRAANYGYTF. Full variable domain (rest looked up from reference TRBV29-1 and TRBJ1-2): SAVISQKPSRDICQRGTSLTIQCQVDSQVTMMFWYRQQPGQSLTLIATANQGSEATYESGFVIDKFPISRPNLTFSTLTVSNMSPEDSSIYLCSVEESRAANYGYTFGSGTRLTVV.